This T cell receptor beta chain was retrieved from a study of blood T cell repertoires in COVID-19 (dated by TCRdb to about 2020). Study-level background: Samples covering the acute and convalescent phases of COVID-19 were provided by collaborators in the United States, Italy and Spain. The material from the prospective study consisted of cDNA or gDNA derived from T cells, B-cell-depleted T cells, or PBMCs. The dataset comprised deeply sampled blood TCRbeta repertoires from subjects exposed to, actively infected with, or recovered from COVID-19. A freely available public database, intended as a resource for researchers studying the immune response to SARS-CoV-2, is where the repertoires were released. The samples were drawn from two sources: the first 160 participants of the ongoing ImmuneRACE study, and 1,254 subjects contributed by 6 global collaborators. The sample metadata nearly always contained a de-identified subject ID, COVID-19 status, age in years and sex. Where available, HLA class I and class II types were taken from metadata supplied by the sample provider and were not determined by assay-based typing.

TCRbeta CDR3 regions were amplified from genomic DNA using the immunoSEQ Assay, a bias-controlled multiplex PCR. For the original study's pipeline: The number of nucleated cells in each sample was estimated from the amplification of reference gene primers within the assay. To quantify the absolute abundance of each unique TCRbeta CDR3 rearrangement, sequence reads were collapsed and filtered. For each sample, productive Simpson clonality was calculated as the square root of Simpson's diversity index across productive rearrangements. The table comes from immuneACCESS by way of TCRdb, which keeps in-frame sequences with V and J called. Part of the clones is missing from these tables; in studies checked, under half for an unresolved V gene and the rest for unknown reasons. V, J and clone size reflect that table, while D and trimming were determined from the DNA. The sample table holds 100,000 to 150,000 clones, of which roughly 85% were seen once. Together, the top ten hold roughly 6.7% of the sample.

What the study reported, not specific to this receptor: The amount of clinical and demographic metadata varied by source and participant and was provided uncurated.

Whole blood was collected in K2EDTA tubes by collaborating institutions according to the institutions' own protocols. For TCRbeta analysis, collaborators shipped samples in one of three forms: frozen whole blood, isolated PBMCs, or DNA extracted from either of those sample types. The CDR3 starts with the cysteine, ends with the phenylalanine, and has 15 residues. Just the 45-base CDR3 DNA is kept, in frame starting at base 1. V and J are truncated by 5 bases and 2 bases respectively, leaving an intervening sequence of 15 bases. Reading the germline V gene (reference sequence) gives CDR1 LNHDA and CDR2 SQIVND. Regarding this clone: Its antigen is currently not known. Base qualities are not at hand, and no much larger clone is one base apart.

Specimen: peripheral blood. This receptor chain uses TRBV19 and TRBJ2-5, and TRBD2 may be the D gene, going by 6 matching bases. The TCR comes from a man older than 75 with active or convalescent COVID-19. The DNA sequence is given as TGTGCCAGTAGTCAACAACGGGGGAATCAAGAGACCCAGTACTTC. This codes for CASSQQRGNQETQYF.